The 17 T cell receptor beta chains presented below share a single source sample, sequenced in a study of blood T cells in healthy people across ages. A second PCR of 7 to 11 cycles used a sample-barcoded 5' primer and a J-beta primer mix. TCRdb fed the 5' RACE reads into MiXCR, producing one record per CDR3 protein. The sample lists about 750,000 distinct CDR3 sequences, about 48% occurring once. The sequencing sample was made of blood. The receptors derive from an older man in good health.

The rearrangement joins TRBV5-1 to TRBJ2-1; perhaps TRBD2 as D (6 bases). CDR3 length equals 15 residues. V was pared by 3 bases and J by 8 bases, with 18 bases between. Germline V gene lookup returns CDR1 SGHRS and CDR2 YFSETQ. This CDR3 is CASSWSRTGDDEQFF. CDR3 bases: TGCGCCAGCAGCTGGTCTAGGACGGGGGACGATGAGCAGTTCTTC.

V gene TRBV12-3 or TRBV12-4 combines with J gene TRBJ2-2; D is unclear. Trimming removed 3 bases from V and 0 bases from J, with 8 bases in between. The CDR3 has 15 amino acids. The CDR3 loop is CASSFEFANTGELFF. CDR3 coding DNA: TGTGCCAGCAGTTTTGAGTTCGCGAACACCGGGGAGCTGTTTTTT.

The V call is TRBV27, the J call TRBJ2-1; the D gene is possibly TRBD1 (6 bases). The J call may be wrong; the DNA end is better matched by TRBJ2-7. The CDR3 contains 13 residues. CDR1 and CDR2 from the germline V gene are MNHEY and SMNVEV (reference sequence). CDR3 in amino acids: CASSFARGGEQYF. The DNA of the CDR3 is TGTGCCAGCAGTTTTGCCAGGGGCGGGGAGCAGTACTTC.

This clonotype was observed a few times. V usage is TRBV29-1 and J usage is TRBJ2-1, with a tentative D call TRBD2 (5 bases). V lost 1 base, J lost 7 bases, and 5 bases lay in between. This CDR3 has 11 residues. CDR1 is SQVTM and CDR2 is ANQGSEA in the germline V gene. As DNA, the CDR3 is TGCAGCGTTGAAGCGGGGAATGAGCAGTTCTTC. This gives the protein CSVEAGNEQFF.

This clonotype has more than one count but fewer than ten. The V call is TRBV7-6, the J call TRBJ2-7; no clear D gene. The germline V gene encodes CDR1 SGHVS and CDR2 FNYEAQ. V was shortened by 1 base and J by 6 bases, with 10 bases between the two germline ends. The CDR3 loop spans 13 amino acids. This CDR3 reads CASSLGVWGEQYF. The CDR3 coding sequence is TGTGCCAGCAGCTTAGGCGTTTGGGGCGAGCAGTACTTC.

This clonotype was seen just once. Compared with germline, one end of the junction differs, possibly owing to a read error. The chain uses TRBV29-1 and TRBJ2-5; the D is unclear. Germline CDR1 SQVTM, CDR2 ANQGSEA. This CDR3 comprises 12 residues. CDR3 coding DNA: TGCAGCGTAGGTGGCCAGGCAGAGGCCCAGTACTTC. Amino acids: CSVGGQAEAQYF. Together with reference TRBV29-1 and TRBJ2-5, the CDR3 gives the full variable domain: SAVISQKPSRDICQRGTSLTIQCQVDSQVTMMFWYRQQPGQSLTLIATANQGSEATYESGFVIDKFPISRPNLTFSTLTVSNMSPEDSSIYLCSVGGQAEAQYFGPGTRLLVL.

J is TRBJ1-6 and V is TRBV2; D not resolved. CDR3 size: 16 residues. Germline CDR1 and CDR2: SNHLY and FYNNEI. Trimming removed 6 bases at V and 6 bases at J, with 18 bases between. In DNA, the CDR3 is TGTGCCAGCAGAAATACGGCGACCATAATTAATTCACCCCTCCACTTT. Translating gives CASRNTATIINSPLHF. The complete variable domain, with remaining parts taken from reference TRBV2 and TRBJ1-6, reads EPEVTQTPSHQVTQMGQEVILRCVPISNHLYFYWYRQILGQKVEFLVSFYNNEISEKSEIFDDQFSVERPDGSNFTLKIRSTKLEDSAMYFCASRNTATIINSPLHFGNGTRLTVT.

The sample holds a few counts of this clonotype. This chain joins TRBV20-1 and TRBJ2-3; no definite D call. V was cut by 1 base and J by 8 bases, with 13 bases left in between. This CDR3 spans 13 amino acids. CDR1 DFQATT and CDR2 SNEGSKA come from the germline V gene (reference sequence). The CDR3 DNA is TGCAGTGCTAGAGTCCACCCCCGGGTTACGCAGTATTTT. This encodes CSARVHPRVTQYF.

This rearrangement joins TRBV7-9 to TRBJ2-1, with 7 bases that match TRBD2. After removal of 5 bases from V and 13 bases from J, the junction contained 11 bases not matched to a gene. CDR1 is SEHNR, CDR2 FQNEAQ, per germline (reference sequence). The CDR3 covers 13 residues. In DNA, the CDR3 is TGTGCCAGCAGCCCCACGGGGGGAGAGACCCAGTTCTTC. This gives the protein CASSPTGGETQFF.

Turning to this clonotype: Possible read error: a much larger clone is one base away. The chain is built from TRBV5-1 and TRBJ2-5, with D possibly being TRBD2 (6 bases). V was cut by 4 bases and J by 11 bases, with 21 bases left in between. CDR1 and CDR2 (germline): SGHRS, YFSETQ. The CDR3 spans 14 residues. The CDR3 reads CASSRSIGEDEQYF. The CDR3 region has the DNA TGCGCCAGCAGCCGTTCCATCGGGGAGGATGAGCAGTACTTC.

This CDR3 reads CASSDQGIDNEQFF. DNA of the CDR3: TGTGCCAGCTCAGACCAGGGCATCGACAATGAGCAGTTCTTC. V usage is TRBV18 and J usage is TRBJ2-1; D may be TRBD1 (5 bases). The germline V gene has CDR1 KGHSH and CDR2 LQKENI. The V end lost 5 bases, the J end lost 5 bases, and 13 bases lay between the germline ends. CDR3 length: 14 amino acids.

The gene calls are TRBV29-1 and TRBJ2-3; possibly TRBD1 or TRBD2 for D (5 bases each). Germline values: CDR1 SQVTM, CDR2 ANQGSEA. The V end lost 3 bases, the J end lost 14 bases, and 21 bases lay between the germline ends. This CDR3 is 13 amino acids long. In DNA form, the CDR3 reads TGCAGCGTTGAGAGGACTTACGACAGAGACGCGTATTTT. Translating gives CSVERTYDRDAYF.

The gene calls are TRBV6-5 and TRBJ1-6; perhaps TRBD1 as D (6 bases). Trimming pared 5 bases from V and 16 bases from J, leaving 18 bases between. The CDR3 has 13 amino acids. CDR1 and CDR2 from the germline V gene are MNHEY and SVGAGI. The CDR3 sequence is CASSDGSGTFLHF. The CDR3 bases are TGTGCCAGCAGTGACGGGTCTGGGACATTTCTCCACTTT.

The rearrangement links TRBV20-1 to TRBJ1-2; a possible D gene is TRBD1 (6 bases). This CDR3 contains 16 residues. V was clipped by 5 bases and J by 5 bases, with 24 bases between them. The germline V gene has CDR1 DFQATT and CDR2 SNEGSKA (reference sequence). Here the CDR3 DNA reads TGCAGTGCTCCAAAACACACGGAAGGACAGCGTTATGGCTACACCTTC. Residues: CSAPKHTEGQRYGYTF.

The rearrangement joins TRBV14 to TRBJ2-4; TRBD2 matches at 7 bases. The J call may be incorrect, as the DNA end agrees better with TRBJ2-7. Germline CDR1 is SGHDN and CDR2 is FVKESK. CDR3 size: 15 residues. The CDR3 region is CASSQAGLPSPEQYF. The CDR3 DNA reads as TGTGCCAGCAGCCAAGCGGGACTACCATCCCCCGAGCAGTACTTC.

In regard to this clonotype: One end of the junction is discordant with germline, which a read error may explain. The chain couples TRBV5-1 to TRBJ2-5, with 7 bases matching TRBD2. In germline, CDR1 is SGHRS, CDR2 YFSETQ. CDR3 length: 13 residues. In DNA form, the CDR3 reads TGTGCCAGCAGCCGCGGGGGTCCGGAGACCCAGTACTTC. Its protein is CASSRGGPETQYF.

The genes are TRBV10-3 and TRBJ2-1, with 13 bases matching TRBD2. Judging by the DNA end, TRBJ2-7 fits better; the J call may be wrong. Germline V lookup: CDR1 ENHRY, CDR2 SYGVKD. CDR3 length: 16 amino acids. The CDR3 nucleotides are TGTGCCATCGGGACTAGCGGGAAAAACTCCTACAATGAGCAGTACTTC. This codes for CAIGTSGKNSYNEQYF.